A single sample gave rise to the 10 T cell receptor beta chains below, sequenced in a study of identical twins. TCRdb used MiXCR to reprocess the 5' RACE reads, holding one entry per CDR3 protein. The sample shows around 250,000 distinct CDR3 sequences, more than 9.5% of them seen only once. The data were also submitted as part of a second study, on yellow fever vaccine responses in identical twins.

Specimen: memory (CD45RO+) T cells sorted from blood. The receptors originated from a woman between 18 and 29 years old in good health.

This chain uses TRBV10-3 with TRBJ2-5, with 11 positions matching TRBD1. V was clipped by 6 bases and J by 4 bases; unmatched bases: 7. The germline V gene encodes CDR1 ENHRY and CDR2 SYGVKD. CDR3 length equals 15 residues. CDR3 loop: CAIRGADRGRETQYF. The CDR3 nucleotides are TGTGCCATCAGGGGGGCGGACAGGGGGCGAGAGACCCAGTACTTC.

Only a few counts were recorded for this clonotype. The CDR3 coding sequence is TGTGCCAGCAGCCCCTCGGAGGGAGGTAACCTCTACGAGCAGTACTTC. Its translation is CASSPSEGGNLYEQYF. This chain joins TRBV7-9 and TRBJ2-7; TRBD2 is a possible D gene (6 bases). Germline V lookup: CDR1 SEHNR, CDR2 FQNEAQ (reference sequence). The CDR3 length is 16 residues. Trimming removed 5 bases at V and 3 bases at J, with 20 bases between.

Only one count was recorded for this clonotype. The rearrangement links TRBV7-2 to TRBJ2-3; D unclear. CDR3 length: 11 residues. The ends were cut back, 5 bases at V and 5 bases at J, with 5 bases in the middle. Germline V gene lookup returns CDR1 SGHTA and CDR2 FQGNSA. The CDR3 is CASSEVDTQYF. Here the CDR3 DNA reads TGTGCCAGCAGCGAAGTAGATACGCAGTATTTT.

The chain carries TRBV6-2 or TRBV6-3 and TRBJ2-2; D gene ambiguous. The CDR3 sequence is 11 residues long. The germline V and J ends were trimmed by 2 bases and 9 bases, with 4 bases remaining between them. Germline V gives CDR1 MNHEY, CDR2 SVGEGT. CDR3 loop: CASSYGRELFF. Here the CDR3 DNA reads TGTGCCAGCAGTTACGGCCGGGAGCTGTTTTTT.

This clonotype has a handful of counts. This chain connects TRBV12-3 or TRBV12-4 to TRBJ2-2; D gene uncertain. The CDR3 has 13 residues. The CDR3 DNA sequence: TGTGGCCATGAGCTGGGAAACACCGGGGAGCTGTTTTTT. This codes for CGHELGNTGELFF.

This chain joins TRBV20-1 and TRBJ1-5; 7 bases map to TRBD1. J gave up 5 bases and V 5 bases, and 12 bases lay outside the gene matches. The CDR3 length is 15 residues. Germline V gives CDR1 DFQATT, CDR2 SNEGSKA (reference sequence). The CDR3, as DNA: TGCAGTGCTGGCAGACAGGGAATAAGCGATCAGCCCCAGCATTTT. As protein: CSAGRQGISDQPQHF.

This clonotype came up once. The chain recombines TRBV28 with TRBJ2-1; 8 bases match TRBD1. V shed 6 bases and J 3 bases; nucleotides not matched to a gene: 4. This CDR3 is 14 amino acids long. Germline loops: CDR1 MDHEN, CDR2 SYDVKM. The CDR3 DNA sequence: TGTGCCAGCAGGACAGGGGACCTCTACAATGAGCAGTTCTTC. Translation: CASRTGDLYNEQFF.

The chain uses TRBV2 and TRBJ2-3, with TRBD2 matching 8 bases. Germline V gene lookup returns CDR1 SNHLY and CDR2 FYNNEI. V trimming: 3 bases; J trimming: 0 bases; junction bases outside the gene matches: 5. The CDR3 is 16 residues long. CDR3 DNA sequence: TGTGCCAGCAGTGAGCAGCGGGGGACTAGCACAGATACGCAGTATTTT. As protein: CASSEQRGTSTDTQYF.

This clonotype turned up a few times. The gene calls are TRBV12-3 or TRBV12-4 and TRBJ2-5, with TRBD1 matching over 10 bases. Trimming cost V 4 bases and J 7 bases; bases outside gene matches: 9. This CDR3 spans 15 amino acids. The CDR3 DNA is TGTGCCAGCAGTTGGCCCGGGACAGGGGATGGGACCCAGTACTTC. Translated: CASSWPGTGDGTQYF.

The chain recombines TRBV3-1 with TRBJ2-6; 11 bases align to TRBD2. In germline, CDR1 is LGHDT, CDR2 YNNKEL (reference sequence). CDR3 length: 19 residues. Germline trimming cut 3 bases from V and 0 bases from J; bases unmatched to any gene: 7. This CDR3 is CASSHLAGGMSSGANVLTF. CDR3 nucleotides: TGTGCCAGCAGCCATCTAGCGGGGGGCATGAGCTCTGGGGCCAACGTCCTGACTTTC.